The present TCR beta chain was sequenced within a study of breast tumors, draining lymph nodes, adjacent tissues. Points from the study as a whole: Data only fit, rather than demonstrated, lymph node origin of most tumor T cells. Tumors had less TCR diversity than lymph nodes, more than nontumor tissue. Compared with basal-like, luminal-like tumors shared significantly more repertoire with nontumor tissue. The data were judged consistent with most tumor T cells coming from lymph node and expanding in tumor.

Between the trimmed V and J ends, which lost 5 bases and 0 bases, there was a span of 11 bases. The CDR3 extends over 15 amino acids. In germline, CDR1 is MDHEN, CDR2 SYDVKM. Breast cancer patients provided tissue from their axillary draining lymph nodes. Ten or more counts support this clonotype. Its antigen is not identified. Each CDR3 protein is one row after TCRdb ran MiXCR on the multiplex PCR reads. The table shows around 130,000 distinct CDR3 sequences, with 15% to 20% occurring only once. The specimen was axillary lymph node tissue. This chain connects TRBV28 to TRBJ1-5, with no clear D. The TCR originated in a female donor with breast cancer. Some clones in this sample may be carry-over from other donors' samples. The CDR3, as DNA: TGTGCCAGCAGTCTGACATCGAATAGCAATCAGCCCCAGCATTTT. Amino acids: CASSLTSNSNQPQHF.